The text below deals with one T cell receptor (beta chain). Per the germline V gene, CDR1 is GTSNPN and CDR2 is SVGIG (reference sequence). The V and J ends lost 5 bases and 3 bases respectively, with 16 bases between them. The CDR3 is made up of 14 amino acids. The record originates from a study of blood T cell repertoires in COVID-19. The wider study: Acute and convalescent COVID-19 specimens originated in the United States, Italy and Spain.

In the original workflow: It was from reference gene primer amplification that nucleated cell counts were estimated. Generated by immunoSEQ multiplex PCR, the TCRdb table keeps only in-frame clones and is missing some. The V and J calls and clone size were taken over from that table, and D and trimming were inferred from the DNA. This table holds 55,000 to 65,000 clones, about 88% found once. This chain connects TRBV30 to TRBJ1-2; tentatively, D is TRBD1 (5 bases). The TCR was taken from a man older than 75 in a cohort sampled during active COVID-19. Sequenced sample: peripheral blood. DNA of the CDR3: TGTGCCTGGCGAGAGGGGAGGGGCGACTATGGCTACACCTTC. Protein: CAWREGRGDYGYTF.